This TCR beta chain is from a study of blood T cell repertoires in COVID-19. Study in general: T cells, B-cell-depleted T cells, or PBMCs supplied cDNA or gDNA.

The germline gives CDR1 SGDLS, CDR2 YYNGEE. CDR3 length: 18 amino acids. Trimming removed 4 bases at V and 4 bases at J, with 21 bases between. In the authors' methods: Researchers report that nucleated cell counts were estimated from reference gene primer amplification. Method: immunoSEQ multiplex PCR; TCRdb's copy keeps in-frame clones and lacks some. The D gene and trimming were derived from the DNA, and the V and J assignments and clone size from that table. The table has roughly 260,000 clones, around nine tenths seen once. The TCR was taken from a woman under 40 with COVID-19, enrolled during active disease. The chain joins TRBV9 to TRBJ2-6; D might be TRBD2 (6 bases). The sample taken for sequencing was peripheral blood. The CDR3 region has the DNA TGTGCCAGCAGCCCCCGTGGCGACGGGGGTTCGGGGGCCAACGTCCTGACTTTC. Translation: CASSPRGDGGSGANVLTF.